This TCR beta chain is drawn from a study of CD8+ T cells in alopecia areata. Study details: Each of the treated patients was given oral tofacitinib, 5 to 10 mg twice daily, for moderate-to-severe alopecia areata.

Reverse transcription of extracted RNA yielded cDNA, which provided the sequencing template. The repertoire was sequenced with immunoSEQ multiplex PCR; TCRdb's copy has only in-frame clones and lacks some. This repertoire shows 150,000 to 200,000 clones, around 51% found once; its top ten account for 10%. The study's findings and limits: Expanded CD8+ clones among the top 100, as well as scalp clonality, were significantly decreased by tofacitinib.

On this clone: The antigen remains unidentified.

This CDR3 is 13 amino acids long. V lost 0 bases and J 0 bases, leaving 3 bases between the germline ends. Germline loops: CDR1 LNHNV, CDR2 YYDKDF (reference sequence). Treatment noted: oral pan-JAK inhibitor, 5-10 mg twice daily. Peripheral blood, together with lesional scalp punch biopsies, was collected from alopecia areata patients. The source of this sequence is a human donor with alopecia areata. Sample: CD8+ T cells sorted from blood, taken at approximately week 52, from a patient treated with tofacitinib. V gene TRBV15 combines with J gene TRBJ2-7; no firm D call. The CDR3 here is CATSRDSSYEQYF. For the CDR3, the DNA is TGTGCCACCAGCAGAGACAGCTCCTACGAGCAGTACTTC.